This T cell receptor beta chain was recovered during a study of cytomegalovirus exposure and HLA in healthy donors. The study's findings and limits: TCR beta V- and J-gene trimming, according to a later analysis, was linked to a missense DCLRE1C variant. A later analysis by the authors found several of the most significant clusters apparently linked to common viral pathogens.

Vbeta (60) and Jbeta (13) primers were used in the PCR. Per the authors' pipeline: Later analysis identified roughly 82 million unique TCR beta chains, 10 million to 12 million shared. Only in-frame clones appear in the TCRdb table, and some are missing; sequencing was by immunoSEQ multiplex PCR. V and J calls and clone size are those listed in that table; D and trimming were worked out from the DNA. This repertoire shows 150,000 to 200,000 clones, over 60% found once; its top ten account for about 1%. As concerns this clone: The antigen remains undetermined.

Germline trimming cut 1 base from V and 0 bases from J; bases unmatched to any gene: 7. The germline V gene encodes CDR1 SGHNT and CDR2 YENEEA. This CDR3 region has 17 residues. The chain joins TRBV11-3 to TRBJ2-7; 9 nucleotides align to TRBD1. The sequence was obtained from a woman in her forties in good health and CMV-seronegative. The source material was PBMCs. The DNA of the CDR3 is TGTGCCAGCAGCTTAGGTACAGGGGGCGTCCACTCCTACGAGCAGTACTTC. The encoded protein is CASSLGTGGVHSYEQYF.